This TCR beta chain derives from a study of blood T cells in healthy people across ages (dated by TCRdb to between 2014 and 2017). For the study in its entirety: In model experiments, template switching captured about one uniquely barcoded TCR beta cDNA molecule for every two T cells. The donors were split into four age groups: young (average around 15 years), middle-aged (about 40), aged (roughly 60) and long-lived (roughly 80). The study measured age-related changes in TCR beta repertoire diversity using deep sequencing normalized with unique cDNA molecular identifiers. To avoid experimental bias, donors of different ages were randomly spread across the sequencing lanes. Using the same blood draw, the study looked at two additional independent replicas of 1 million unique cDNA reads for two donors, one aged 18 to 30 and the other aged 80 or older.

Study-wide findings and limitations: Bulk unsorted PBMC profiling prevented conclusive comparison of naive and antigen-experienced compartments. Observed TCR beta diversity per million T cells fell roughly linearly with age, and a significant reduction was already apparent by age about 38. There was a strong correlation between observed TCR beta diversity and the percentage of naive T cells measured by flow cytometry. Because the CMV infection status of the donors was unknown, age-related changes in expanded clonotypes may potentially have been confounded. Compared with the aged group, the long-lived group had more naive CD4+ T cells, fewer expanded clones and increased TCR diversity, a pattern suggesting age selection. Estimates of total diversity based on one million sequenced T cells were considered lower bounds and underestimates.

Concerning this clonotype: It has no known antigen specificity. No much larger clonotype is one base removed from it; base qualities were not supplied.

The library was obtained by 5' RACE. The sample was run on an Illumina HiSeq 2500. A second PCR of about 7 to 12 cycles was run with a J-beta primer mix and a sample-barcoded 5' primer. A template-switch 5' adaptor carrying 12 random nucleotides introduced a unique molecular identifier onto each TCR beta cDNA molecule. Each sample yielded at least 3 million CDR3-containing paired-end reads. The Mint cDNA synthesis kit, primed by a TRBC-specific oligonucleotide, was used to synthesize first-strand cDNA from all RNA. Following uracil-DNA glycosylase treatment, a first 18-cycle PCR with universal primers M1SS and BC2_uni_R was performed on all cDNA. On the study's bioinformatics: For normalization, 1 million high-quality reads, each with a distinct molecular identifier, were randomly selected from each sample. Reads sharing molecular identifiers were discarded rather than binned into consensus sequences. MiTCR, set to a Q25 quality threshold and the strictest error-elimination algorithm, was used for CDR3 identification, clonotype clustering and error correction. Lower-bound total TCR beta diversity was estimated with a nonparametric unseen species model using Euler transformation. The raw public data were reprocessed by TCRdb itself: fastp quality trimming at Q25, MiXCR clonotype calling, in-frame beta chains only. Duplicate CDR3 protein sequences are folded into a single record with the most common DNA and genes. In this record, the V and J calls reflect TCRdb's handling and not the investigators' own analysis. The sample table lists 850,000 to 1,000,000 distinct CDR3 sequences, roughly 51% of them with a count of one. Of the sample, 20% to 25% falls within the top ten clones.

Sequences SNHLY (CDR1) and FYNNEI (CDR2) are obtained from the germline V gene. From the cysteine up to the phenylalanine, the CDR3 has a length of 13 residues. The only DNA kept is the CDR3, 39 bases in frame from the first base. The approximately 39 donors, aged about 6 to 95 years, were systemically healthy Caucasian individuals from Russia. Each donor gave approximately 9.3 milliliters of peripheral blood, collected into EDTA-treated Vacutainer tubes. PBMCs were isolated by Ficoll-Paque density-gradient centrifugation, with at least 6 million obtained per sample. Trizol reagent was used to extract total RNA from the PBMCs, yielding at least 5.5 micrograms per sample. For every donor, an aliquot of PBMCs went through flow cytometry to measure the percentages of naive CD45RAhigh/CD27high T cells.

The TCR sequence derives from a woman aged 55-75 years in good health. The rearrangement combines TRBV2 with TRBJ2-4, with a weak D call of TRBD1 (5 bases match). The end of the DNA aligns better with TRBJ2-7, so the J call may be wrong. The specimen sequenced was blood. CDR3 loop: CASRSGYAYEQYF. Here is the DNA: TGTGCCAGCAGGTCAGGGTACGCCTACGAGCAGTACTTC.